This T cell receptor (beta chain) was sequenced in a study of shared clonotypes between healthy human individuals (dated by TCRdb to about 2020). For the study in its entirety: The cohort comprised two women and three men aged 18 to 49 years. Between about 0.8 and 9 billion PBMCs per donor were obtained by leukapheresis. Different laboratories and diverse techniques were used to prepare libraries and sequence TCR repertoires, to increase sequencing depth and limit assay-specific biases. For each donor, three plates each were used for CD4 naive and CD4 memory, two plates were used for CD8 naive, and one plate was used for CD8 memory. To estimate repertoire size and how much clonotypes are shared between individuals, the study performed deep sequencing of blood TCR repertoires from a few healthy adults.

The CDR3 runs 16 residues from the cysteine to the phenylalanine. Only the CDR3 DNA is retained, 48 bases long and in frame from the first base. The germline V gene provides CDR1 MGHDK and CDR2 SYGVNS. Between the V and J ends, shortened by 1 base and 0 bases respectively, the junction contains 10 bases. In regard to this clone: Its target antigen remains unknown. Base qualities are not at hand, and no much larger clone is one base apart.

The research as a whole found: Even with the large sequencing depth, rarefaction of the sorted-subset datasets indicated that sequencing was incomplete. Clonotypes shared by all four sorted-subset donors showed higher generation probabilities than non-shared clonotypes. Based on pairwise subsampling, the degree of clonotype sharing among donors was expected to be affected by sequencing depth. Only blood was sampled, and tissue TCR repertoires likely differ from those in blood. The genetic and exposure-history diversity represented was limited by the small number of donors. Naive subsets generally had larger estimated clonotype richness than memory subsets did. Across several donors, approximately 5% of naive CD4, roughly 3.3% of naive CD8, around 2.1% of memory CD4, and about 0.44% of memory CD8 clonotypes were shared.

The donors were healthy, HIV-negative adults who had no recently reported acute infections or vaccinations. Only Caucasian adults living in Nashville, Tennessee, USA were represented among the donors. Magnetic negative selection was used to enrich CD4+ T cells, after which naive cells were positively selected on CD45RA and the negative fraction became the memory subset. Blood was obtained by leukapheresis, after which PBMCs were separated by Ficoll-Histopaque density gradient centrifugation and cryopreserved in liquid nitrogen vapor phase. Analytical flow cytometry was used to check the purity and quantity of every magnetically sorted T cell population. Genomic DNA was isolated from every sorted fraction and measured by UV absorbance on a Nanodrop 2000c. TCR CDR3 regions were amplified from genomic DNA by multiplex PCR using the deep immunoSEQ assay. Genomic DNA extracted from each cell subset was distributed evenly over all wells of several immunoSEQ 96-well plates, and each plate served as one replicate. For sorted subsets, roughly 200 ng genomic DNA, equal to 30,000 or so T cell genomes, was loaded into each replicate PCR. The purified libraries were quantified using a Qubit 3.0 fluorometer, sized with a Bioanalyzer 2100, and then quantified again using the KAPA Library Quantification kit. A separate single-read 150-cycle Illumina NextSeq 550 flow cell was used to sequence each immunoSEQ 96-well plate. The published analysis was carried out like this. Because the immunoSEQ output included only junctional sequences and no quality scores, the filtering could not be the same as the filtering used for full-length reads. To assign V/J genes and CDR3, sequences were annotated using PyIR, a Python wrapper for IgBLAST v1.9, with IMGT germline references. Any read was removed if the V/J assignment was weak (E-value above 1e-6), the CDR3 was missing, or the read contained stop codons, out-of-frame junctions, or ambiguous translated residues. A V3J clonotype was defined by an identical inferred V gene, J gene, and CDR3 amino acid sequence. The percentage overlap between two repertoires was calculated by dividing the number of shared unique clonotypes by the size of the smaller repertoire. Repertoire richness was assessed with RTK rarefaction, the Chao1 estimator, and Recon v2.1 estimates of unobserved clonotypes. OLGA was used to compute generation probabilities for all TCRbeta clonotypes that the gDNA method yielded from a handful of donors. Not all clones reach the TCRdb copy of this immuneACCESS table, which keeps in-frame sequences only. Checked studies attribute under half of the gap to unresolved V genes and leave the rest unexplained. The V and J calls and clone size were taken over from that table, and D and trimming were inferred from the DNA. Across this sample there are roughly 2.2 million clones, with over 90% seen only once. Approximately 0.4% of the sample lies in the top ten.

The origin of this receptor is a man younger than 30 in good health. Some clones in this sample may be carry-over from other donors' samples. Rearrangement joined TRBV25-1 to TRBJ1-5; possibly the D gene is TRBD1, per 6 matching bases. The sample was naive CD4+ T cells from PBMCs. In light of the paper, this sample's cell subset or site label describes: CD45RA+ positively selected. The CDR3 loop reads CASSEWVDSSNQPQHF. The DNA sequence is as follows: TGTGCCAGCAGTGAATGGGTGGACAGTAGCAATCAGCCCCAGCATTTT.